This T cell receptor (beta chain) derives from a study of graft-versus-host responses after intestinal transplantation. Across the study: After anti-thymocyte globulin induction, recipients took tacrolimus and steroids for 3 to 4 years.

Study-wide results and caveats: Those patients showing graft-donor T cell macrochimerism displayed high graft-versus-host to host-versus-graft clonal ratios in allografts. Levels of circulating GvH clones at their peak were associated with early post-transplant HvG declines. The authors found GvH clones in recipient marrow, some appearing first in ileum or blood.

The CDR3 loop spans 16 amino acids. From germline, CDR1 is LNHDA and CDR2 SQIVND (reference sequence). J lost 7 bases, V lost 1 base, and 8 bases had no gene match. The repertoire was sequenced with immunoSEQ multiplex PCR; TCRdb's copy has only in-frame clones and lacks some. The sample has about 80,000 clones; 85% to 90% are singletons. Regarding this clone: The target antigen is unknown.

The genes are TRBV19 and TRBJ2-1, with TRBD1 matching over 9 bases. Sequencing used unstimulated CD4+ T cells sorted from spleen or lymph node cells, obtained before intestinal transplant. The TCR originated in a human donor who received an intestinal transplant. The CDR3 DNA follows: TGTGCCAGTAGTATAGCCGGGGGGACAGGGAGAAATGAGCAGTTCTTC. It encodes CASSIAGGTGRNEQFF.